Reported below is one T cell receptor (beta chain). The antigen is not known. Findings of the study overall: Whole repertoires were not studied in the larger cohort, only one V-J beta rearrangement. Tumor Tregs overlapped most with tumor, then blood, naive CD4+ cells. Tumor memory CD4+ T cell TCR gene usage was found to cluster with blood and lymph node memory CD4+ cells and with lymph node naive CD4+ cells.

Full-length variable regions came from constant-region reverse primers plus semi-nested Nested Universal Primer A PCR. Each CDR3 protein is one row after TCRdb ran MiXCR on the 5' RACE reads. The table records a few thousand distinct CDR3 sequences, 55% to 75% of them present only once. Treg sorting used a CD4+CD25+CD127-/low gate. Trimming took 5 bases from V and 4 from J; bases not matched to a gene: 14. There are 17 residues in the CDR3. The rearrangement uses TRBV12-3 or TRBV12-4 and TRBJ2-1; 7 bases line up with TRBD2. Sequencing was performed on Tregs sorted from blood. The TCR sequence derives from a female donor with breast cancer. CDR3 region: CASSPKTSLHPYNEQFF. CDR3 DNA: TGTGCCAGCAGTCCCAAGACTAGCCTTCACCCTTACAATGAGCAGTTCTTC.